The source of this TCR beta chain is a study of beta chain features in type 1 diabetes. Study-level points and caveats: A moderate, significant TCRB CDR3 shortening appeared in type 1 diabetes across four CD4+ subsets.

Expressed TCRB transcripts were sequenced because the isolated RNA had all been reverse transcribed beforehand. The method was immunoSEQ multiplex PCR; TCRdb's version includes in-frame clones alone and lacks a portion of them. The sample holds under 350,000 clones; about 7.8% are singletons and the top ten take roughly 1%. The CDR3 totals 12 residues. Trimming shortened V by 5 bases and J by 6 bases, and 10 bases separated the two germline ends. Looked up from germline, CDR1 is MNHEY and CDR2 is SVGAGI. With regard to this clone: What it binds is not known.

This receptor was obtained from a woman aged 18 to 35 in good health. Material for sequencing was central memory CD4+ T cells from blood. This rearrangement joins TRBV6-5 to TRBJ2-5; perhaps TRBD2 as D (6 bases). The CDR3 DNA follows: TGTGCCAGCAGTACCGGAGGGAAGACCCAGTACTTC. Amino acids: CASSTGGKTQYF.